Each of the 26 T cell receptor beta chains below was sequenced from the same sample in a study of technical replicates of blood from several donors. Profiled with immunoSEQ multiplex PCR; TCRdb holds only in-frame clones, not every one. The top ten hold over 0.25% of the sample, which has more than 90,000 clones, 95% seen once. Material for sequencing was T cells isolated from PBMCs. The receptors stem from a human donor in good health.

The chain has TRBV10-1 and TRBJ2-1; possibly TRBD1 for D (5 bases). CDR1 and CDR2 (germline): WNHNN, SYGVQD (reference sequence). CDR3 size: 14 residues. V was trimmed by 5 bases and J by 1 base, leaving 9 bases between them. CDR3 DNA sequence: TGCGCCAGCAGTCCTCGGACATCCTACAATGAGCAGTTCTTC. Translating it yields CASSPRTSYNEQFF.

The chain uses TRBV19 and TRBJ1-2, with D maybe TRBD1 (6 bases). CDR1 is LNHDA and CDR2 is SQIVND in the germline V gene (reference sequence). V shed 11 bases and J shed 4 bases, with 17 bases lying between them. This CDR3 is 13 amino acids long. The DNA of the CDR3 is TGTGCCGCACACCACAGGGATGGCTATGGCTACACCTTC. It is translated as CAAHHRDGYGYTF. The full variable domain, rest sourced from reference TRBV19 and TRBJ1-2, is DGGITQSPKYLFRKEGQNVTLSCEQNLNHDAMYWYRQDPGQGLRLIYYSQIVNDFQKGDIAEGYSVSREKKESFPLTVTSAQKNPTAFYLCAAHHRDGYGYTFGSGTRLTVV.

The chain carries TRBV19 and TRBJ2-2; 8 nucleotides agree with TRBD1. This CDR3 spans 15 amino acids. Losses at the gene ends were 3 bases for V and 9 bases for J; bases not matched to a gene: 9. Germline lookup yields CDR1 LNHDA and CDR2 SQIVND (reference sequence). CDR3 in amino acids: CASSIQGQGIRELFF. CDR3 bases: TGTGCCAGTAGTATCCAAGGACAGGGAATCAGGGAGCTGTTTTTT. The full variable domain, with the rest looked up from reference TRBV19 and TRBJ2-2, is DGGITQSPKYLFRKEGQNVTLSCEQNLNHDAMYWYRQDPGQGLRLIYYSQIVNDFQKGDIAEGYSVSREKKESFPLTVTSAQKNPTAFYLCASSIQGQGIRELFFGEGSRLTVL.

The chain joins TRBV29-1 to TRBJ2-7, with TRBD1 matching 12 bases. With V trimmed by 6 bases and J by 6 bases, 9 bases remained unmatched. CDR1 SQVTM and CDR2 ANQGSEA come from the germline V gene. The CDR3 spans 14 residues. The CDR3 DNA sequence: TGCAGCGTCGGCGCCGGGACAGGGGGCGTCGAGCAGTACTTC. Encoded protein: CSVGAGTGGVEQYF.

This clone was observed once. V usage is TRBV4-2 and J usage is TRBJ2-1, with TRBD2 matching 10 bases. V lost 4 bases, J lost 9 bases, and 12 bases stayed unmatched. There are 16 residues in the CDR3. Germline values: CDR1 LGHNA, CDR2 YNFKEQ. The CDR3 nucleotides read TGTGCCAGCAGCCTAAGCGGGGGGGCGGTTGGAAGTGAGCAGTTCTTC. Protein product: CASSLSGGAVGSEQFF.

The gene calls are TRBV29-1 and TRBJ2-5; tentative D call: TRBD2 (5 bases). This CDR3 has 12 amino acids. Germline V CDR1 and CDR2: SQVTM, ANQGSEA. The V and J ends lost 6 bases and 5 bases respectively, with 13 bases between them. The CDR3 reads CSVQGRGETQYF. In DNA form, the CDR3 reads TGCAGCGTACAAGGCCGGGGTGAGACCCAGTACTTC.

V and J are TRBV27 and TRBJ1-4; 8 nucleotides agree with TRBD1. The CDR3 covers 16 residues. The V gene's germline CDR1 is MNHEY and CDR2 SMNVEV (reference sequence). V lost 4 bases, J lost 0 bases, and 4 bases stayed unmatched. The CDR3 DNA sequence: TGTGCCAGCAGTTCGGACAGGGTACCAACTAATGAAAAACTGTTTTTT. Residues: CASSSDRVPTNEKLFF.

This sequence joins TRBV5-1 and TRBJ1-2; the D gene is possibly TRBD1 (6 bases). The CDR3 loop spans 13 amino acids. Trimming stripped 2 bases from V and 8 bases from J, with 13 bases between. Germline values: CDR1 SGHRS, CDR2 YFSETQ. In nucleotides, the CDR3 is TGCGCCAGCAGCTTAAACAGGGAATGGGGCTACACCTTC. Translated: CASSLNREWGYTF.

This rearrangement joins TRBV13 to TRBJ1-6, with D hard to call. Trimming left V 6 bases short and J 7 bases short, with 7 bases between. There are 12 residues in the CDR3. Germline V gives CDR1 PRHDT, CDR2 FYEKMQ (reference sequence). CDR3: CASRVVNSPLHF. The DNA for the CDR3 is TGTGCCAGCAGGGTAGTAAATTCACCCCTCCACTTT.

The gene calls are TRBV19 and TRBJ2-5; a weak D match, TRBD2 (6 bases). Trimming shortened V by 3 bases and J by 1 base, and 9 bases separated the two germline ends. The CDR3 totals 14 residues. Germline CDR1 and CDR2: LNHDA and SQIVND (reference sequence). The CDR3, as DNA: TGTGCCAGTAGTATGGGACTTCCCCAAGAGACCCAGTACTTC. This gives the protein CASSMGLPQETQYF.

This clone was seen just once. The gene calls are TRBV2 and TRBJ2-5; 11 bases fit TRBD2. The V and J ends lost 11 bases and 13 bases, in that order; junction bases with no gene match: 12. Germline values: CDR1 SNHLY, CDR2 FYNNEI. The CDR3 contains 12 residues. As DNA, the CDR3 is TGTGCCTGCTCTAGCGGGGGGATCTTACGGTACTTC. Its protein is CACSSGGILRYF.

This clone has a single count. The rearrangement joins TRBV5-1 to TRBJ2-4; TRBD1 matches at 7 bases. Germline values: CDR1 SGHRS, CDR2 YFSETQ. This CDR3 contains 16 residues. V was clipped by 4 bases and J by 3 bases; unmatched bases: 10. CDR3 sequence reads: CASSVVYRGSKNIQYF. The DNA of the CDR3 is TGCGCCAGCAGCGTGGTATACAGGGGTAGCAAAAACATTCAGTACTTC.

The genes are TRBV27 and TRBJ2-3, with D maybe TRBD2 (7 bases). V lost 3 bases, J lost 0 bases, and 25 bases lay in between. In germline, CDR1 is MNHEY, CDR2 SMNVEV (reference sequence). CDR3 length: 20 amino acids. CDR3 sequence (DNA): TGTGCCAGCAGTTTCTTGGGGGGCCCATGGAGCGGGACTAGCACAGATACGCAGTATTTT. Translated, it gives CASSFLGGPWSGTSTDTQYF.

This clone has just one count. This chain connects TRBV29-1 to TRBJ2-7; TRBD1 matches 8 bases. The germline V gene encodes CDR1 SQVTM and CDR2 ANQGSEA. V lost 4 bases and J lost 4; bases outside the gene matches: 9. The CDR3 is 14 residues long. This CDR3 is CSVVGTDRVYEQYF. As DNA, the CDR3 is TGCAGCGTTGTAGGTACGGACAGGGTATACGAGCAGTACTTC.

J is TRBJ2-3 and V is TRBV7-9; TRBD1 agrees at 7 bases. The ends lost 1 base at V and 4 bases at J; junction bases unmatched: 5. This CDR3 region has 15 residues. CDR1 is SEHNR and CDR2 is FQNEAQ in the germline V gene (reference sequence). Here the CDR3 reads CASSLGTGWADTQYF. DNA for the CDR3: TGTGCCAGCAGCTTAGGGACAGGATGGGCAGATACGCAGTATTTT.

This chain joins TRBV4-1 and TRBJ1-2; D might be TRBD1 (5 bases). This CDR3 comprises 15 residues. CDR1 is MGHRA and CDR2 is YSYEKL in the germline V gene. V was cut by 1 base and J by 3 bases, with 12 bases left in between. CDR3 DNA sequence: TGCGCCAGCAGCCAAGGACAGACCGGCCACTATGGCTACACCTTC. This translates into CASSQGQTGHYGYTF.

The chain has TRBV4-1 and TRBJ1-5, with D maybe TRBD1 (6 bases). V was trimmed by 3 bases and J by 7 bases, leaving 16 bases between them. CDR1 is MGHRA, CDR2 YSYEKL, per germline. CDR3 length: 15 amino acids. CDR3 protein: CASSQRGGQNQPQHF. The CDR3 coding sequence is TGCGCCAGCAGCCAGAGGGGGGGCCAAAACCAGCCCCAGCATTTT.

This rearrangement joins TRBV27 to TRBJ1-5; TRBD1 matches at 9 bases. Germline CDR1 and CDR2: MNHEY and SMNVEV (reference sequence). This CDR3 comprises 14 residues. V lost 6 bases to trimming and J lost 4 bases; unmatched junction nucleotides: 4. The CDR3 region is CASRGTGPNQPQHF. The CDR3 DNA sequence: TGTGCCAGCAGAGGGACAGGGCCTAATCAGCCCCAGCATTTT.

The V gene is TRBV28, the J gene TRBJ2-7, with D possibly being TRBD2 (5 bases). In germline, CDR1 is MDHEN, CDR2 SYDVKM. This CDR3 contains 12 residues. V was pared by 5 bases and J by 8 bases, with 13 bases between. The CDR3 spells CASSPRETKQYF. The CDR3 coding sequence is TGTGCCAGCAGTCCTAGGGAGACCAAGCAGTACTTC.

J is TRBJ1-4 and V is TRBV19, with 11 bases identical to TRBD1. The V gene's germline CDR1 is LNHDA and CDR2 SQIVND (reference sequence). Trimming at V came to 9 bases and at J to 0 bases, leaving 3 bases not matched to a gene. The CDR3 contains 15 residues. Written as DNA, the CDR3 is TGTGCCAGCCGGGACAGGGGGGCAACTAATGAAAAACTGTTTTTT. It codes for CASRDRGATNEKLFF.

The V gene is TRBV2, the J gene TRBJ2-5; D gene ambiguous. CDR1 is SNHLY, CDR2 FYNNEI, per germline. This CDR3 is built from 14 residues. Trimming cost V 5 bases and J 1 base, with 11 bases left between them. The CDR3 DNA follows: TGTGCCAGCAGTCGAGCCCAAACCCAAGAGACCCAGTACTTC. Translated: CASSRAQTQETQYF. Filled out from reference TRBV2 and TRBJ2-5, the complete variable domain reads EPEVTQTPSHQVTQMGQEVILRCVPISNHLYFYWYRQILGQKVEFLVSFYNNEISEKSEIFDDQFSVERPDGSNFTLKIRSTKLEDSAMYFCASSRAQTQETQYFGPGTRLLVL.

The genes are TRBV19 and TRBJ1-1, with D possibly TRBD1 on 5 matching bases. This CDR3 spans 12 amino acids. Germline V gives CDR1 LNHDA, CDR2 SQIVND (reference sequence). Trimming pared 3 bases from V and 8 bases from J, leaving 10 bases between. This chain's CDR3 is CASSISRVEAFF. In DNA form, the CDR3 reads TGTGCCAGTAGTATCAGCAGGGTAGAAGCTTTCTTT.

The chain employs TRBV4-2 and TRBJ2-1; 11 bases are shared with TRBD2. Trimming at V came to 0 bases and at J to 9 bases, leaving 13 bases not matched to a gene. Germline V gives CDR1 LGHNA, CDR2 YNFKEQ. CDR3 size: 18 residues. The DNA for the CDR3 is TGTGCCAGCAGCCAAGAATGGGCTGGGACTAGCGGTATGTTTGAGCAGTTCTTC. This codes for CASSQEWAGTSGMFEQFF.

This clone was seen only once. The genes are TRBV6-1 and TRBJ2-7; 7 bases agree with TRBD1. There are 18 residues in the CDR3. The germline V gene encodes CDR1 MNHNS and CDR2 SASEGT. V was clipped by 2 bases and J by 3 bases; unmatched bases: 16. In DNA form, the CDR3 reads TGTGCCAGCAGTGAACTCCCCCCGCAACAGGGGCCCCTCTACGAGCAGTACTTC. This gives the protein CASSELPPQQGPLYEQYF.

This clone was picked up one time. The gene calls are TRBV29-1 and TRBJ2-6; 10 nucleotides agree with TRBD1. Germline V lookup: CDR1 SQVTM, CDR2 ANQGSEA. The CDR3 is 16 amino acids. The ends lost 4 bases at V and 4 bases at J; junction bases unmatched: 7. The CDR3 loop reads CSVVMGQGTGANVLTF. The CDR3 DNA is TGCAGCGTTGTCATGGGACAGGGGACCGGGGCCAACGTCCTGACTTTC.

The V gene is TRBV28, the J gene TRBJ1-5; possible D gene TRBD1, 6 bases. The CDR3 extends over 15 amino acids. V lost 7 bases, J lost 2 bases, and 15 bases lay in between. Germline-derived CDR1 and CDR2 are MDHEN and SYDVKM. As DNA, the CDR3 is TGTGCCAGCAATCAACAGGGTCCGGGCAATCAGCCCCAGCATTTT. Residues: CASNQQGPGNQPQHF.